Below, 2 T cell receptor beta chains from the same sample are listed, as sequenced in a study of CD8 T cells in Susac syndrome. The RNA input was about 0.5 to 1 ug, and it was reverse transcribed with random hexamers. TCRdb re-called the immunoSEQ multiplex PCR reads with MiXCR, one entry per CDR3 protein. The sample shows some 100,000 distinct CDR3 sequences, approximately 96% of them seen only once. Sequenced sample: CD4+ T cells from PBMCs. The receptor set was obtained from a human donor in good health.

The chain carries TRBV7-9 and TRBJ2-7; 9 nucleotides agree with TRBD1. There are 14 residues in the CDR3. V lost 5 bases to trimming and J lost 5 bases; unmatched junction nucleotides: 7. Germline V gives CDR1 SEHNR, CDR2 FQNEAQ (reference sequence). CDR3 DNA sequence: TGTGCCAGCAGCCCCGGGACAGGGTACCACGAGCAGTACTTC. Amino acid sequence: CASSPGTGYHEQYF.

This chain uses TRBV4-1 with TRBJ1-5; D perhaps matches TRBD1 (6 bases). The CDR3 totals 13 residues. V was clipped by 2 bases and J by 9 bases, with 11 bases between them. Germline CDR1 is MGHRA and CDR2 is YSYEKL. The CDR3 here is CASSQTTGGPQHF. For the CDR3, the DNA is TGCGCCAGCAGCCAAACGACAGGCGGGCCCCAGCATTTT.